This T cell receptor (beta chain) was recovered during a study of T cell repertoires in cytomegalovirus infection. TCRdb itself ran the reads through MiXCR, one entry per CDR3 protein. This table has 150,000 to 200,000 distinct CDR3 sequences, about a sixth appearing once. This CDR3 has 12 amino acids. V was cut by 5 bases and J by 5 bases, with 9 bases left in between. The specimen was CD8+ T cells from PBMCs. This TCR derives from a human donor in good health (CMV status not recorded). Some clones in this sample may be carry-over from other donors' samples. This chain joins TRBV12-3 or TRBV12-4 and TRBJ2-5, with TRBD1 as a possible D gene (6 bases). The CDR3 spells CASSPQGETQYF. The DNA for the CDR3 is TGTGCCAGCAGTCCCCAGGGGGAGACCCAGTACTTC.